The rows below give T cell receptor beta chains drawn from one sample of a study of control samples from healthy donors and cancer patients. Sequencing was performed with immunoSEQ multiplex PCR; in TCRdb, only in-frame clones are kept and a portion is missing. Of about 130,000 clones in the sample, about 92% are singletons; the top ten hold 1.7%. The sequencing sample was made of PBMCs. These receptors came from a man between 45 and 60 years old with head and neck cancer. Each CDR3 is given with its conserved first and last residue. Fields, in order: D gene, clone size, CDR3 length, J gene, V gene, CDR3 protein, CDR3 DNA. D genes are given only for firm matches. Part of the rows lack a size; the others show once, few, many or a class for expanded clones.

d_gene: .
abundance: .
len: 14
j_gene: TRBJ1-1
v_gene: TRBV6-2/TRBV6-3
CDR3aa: CASSYRPSTHRAFF
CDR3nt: TGTGCCAGCAGTTATCGCCCTAGCACTCACCGAGCTTTCTTT

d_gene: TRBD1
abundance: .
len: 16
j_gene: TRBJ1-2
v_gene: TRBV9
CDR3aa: CASSITGQGGNYGYTF
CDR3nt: TGTGCCAGCAGCATAACAGGACAGGGGGGTAACTATGGCTACACCTTC

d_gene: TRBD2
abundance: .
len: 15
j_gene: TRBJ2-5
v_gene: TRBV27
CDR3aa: CASSSPGLEGETQYF
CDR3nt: TGTGCCAGCAGTTCCCCGGGACTAGAAGGAGAGACCCAGTACTTC

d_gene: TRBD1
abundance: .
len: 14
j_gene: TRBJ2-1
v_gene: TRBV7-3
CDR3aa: CASSRTGGPNEQFF
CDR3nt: TGTGCCAGCAGCCGTACAGGGGGCCCAAATGAGCAGTTCTTC

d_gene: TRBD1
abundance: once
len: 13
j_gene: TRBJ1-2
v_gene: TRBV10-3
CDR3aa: CATPAGGGYGYTF
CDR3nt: TGTGCCACGCCAGCAGGGGGCGGATATGGCTACACCTTC

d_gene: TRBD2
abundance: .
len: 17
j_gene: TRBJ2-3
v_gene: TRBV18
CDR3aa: CASSLSRSGPGPDTQYF
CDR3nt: TGTGCCAGCTCACTATCTCGTAGCGGGCCTGGGCCAGATACGCAGTATTTT

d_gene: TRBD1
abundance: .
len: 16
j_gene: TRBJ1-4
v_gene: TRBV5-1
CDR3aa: CASSLTTGTGVEKLFF
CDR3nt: TGCGCCAGCAGCTTAACAACCGGGACAGGGGTTGAAAAACTGTTTTTT

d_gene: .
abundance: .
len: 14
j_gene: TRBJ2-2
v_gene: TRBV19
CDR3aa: CASSPGANTGELFF
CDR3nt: TGTGCCAGTAGTCCGGGGGCAAACACCGGGGAGCTGTTTTTT

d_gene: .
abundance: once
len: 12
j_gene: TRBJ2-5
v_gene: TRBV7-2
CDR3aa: CASSGDTETQYF
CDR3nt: TGTGCCAGCAGCGGGGATACAGAGACCCAGTACTTC

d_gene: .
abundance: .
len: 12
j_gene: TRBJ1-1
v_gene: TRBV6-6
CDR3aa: CASSWAGTEAFF
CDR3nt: TGTGCCAGCAGTTGGGCCGGCACTGAAGCTTTCTTT

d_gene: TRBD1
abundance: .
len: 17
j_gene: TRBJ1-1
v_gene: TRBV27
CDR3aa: CASSPYRDRDMNTEAFF
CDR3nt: TGTGCCAGCAGTCCCTACCGGGACAGGGATATGAACACTGAAGCTTTCTTT

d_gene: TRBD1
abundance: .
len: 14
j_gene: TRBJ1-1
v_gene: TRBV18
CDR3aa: CASSQAGEGADAFF
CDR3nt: TGTGCCAGCTCACAAGCCGGGGAGGGGGCGGATGCTTTCTTT

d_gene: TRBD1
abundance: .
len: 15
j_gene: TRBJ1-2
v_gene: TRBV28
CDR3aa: CASSIRGALNYGYTF
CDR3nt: TGTGCCAGCAGTATCAGGGGGGCCCTTAACTATGGCTACACCTTC

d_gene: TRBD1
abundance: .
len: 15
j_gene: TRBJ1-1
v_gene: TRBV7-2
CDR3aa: CASSLHSTGTVEAFF
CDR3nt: TGTGCCAGCAGCCTACACTCGACCGGGACAGTTGAAGCTTTCTTT

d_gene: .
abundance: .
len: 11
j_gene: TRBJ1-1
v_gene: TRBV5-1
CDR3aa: CASQENTEAFF
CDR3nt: TGCGCCAGCCAGGAGAACACTGAAGCTTTCTTT

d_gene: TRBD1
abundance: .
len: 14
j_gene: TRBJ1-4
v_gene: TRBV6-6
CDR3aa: CASSGQAANEKLFF
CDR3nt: TGTGCCAGCAGCGGACAGGCCGCTAATGAAAAACTGTTTTTT

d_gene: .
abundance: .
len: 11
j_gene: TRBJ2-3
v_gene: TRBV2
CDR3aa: CAKQRGDTQYF
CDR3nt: TGTGCTAAGCAACGGGGGGATACGCAGTATTTT

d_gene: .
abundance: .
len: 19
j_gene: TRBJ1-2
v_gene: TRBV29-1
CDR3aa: CSVEDPAHTVGNGGYGYTF
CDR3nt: TGCAGCGTTGAAGATCCAGCCCACACAGTCGGGAACGGGGGATATGGCTACACCTTC

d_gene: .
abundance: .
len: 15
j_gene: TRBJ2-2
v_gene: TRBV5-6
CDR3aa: CASSGMVENTGELFF
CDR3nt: TGTGCCAGCAGCGGGATGGTGGAGAACACCGGGGAGCTGTTTTTT

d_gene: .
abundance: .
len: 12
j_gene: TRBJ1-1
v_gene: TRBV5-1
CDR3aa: CASRRGGSEAFF
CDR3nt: TGCGCCAGCAGGCGGGGGGGATCTGAAGCTTTCTTT

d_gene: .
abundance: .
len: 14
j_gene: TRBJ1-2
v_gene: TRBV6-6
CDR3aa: CASSSEGFNYGYTF
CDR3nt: TGTGCCAGCAGTTCGGAGGGGTTTAACTATGGCTACACCTTC

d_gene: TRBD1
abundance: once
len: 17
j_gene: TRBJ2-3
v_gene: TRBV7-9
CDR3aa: CASSLGVTGGRSDTQYF
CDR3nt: TGTGCCAGCAGCTTAGGAGTAACAGGGGGCAGATCGGATACGCAGTATTTT

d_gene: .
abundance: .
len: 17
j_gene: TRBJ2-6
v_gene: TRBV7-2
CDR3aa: CASSSSGVYSGANVLTF
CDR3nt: TGTGCCAGCAGCTCGTCCGGGGTTTACTCTGGGGCCAACGTCCTGACTTTC

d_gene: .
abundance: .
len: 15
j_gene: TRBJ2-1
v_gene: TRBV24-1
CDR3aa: CATSDPRSVDNEQFF
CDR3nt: TGTGCCACCAGTGACCCCCGTAGCGTGGACAATGAGCAGTTCTTC

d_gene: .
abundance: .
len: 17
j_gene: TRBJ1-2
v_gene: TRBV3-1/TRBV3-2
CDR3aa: CASSQDLMTGANYGYTF
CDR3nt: TGTGCCAGCAGCCAAGATCTTATGACAGGAGCTAACTATGGCTACACCTTC

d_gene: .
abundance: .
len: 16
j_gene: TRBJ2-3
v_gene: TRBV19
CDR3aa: CASSVGRLESTDTQYF
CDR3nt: TGTGCCAGTAGTGTGGGCCGCCTGGAGAGCACAGATACGCAGTATTTT

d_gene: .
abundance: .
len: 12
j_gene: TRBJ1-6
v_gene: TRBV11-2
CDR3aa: CASSFGAFPLHF
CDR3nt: TGTGCCAGCAGCTTTGGGGCGTTCCCCCTCCACTTT

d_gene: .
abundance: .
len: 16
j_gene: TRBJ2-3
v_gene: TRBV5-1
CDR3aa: CASSGGTRTITDTQYF
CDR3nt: TGCGCCAGCAGCGGGGGGACGCGGACGATCACAGATACGCAGTATTTT

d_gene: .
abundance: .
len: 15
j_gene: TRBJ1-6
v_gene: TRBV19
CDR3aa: CASGSLGDGDSPLHF
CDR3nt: TGTGCCAGTGGGTCCCTGGGCGATGGTGATTCACCCCTCCACTTT

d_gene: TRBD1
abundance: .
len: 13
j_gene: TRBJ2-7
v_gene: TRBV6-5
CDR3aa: CASSRQGNHEQYF
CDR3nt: TGTGCCAGCAGTAGACAGGGTAACCACGAGCAGTACTTC

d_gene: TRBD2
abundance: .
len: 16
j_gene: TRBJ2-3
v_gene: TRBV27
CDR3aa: CASSLSRTSSPDTQYF
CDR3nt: TGTGCCAGCAGTTTATCTAGGACTAGTTCCCCAGATACGCAGTATTTT

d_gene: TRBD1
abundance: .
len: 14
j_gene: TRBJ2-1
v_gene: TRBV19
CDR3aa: CASSTQGAGNEQFF
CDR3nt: TGTGCCAGTAGTACGCAGGGGGCGGGCAATGAGCAGTTCTTC

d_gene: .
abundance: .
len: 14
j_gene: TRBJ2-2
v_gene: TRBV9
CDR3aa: CASSLRTVAGELFF
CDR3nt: TGTGCCAGCAGCCTTCGGACGGTCGCCGGGGAGCTGTTTTTT

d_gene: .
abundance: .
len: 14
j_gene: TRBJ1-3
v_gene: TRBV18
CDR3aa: CASSPQGIGNTIYF
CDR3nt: TGTGCCAGCTCACCCCAGGGAATTGGAAACACCATATATTTT

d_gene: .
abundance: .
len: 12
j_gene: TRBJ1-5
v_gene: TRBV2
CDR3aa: CASSENWQPQHF
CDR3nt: TGTGCCAGCAGTGAAAATTGGCAGCCCCAGCATTTT

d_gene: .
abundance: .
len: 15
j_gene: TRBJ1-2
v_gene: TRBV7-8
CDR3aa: CASSVRVGRNYGYTF
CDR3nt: TGTGCCAGCAGCGTCCGGGTAGGGAGGAACTATGGCTACACCTTC

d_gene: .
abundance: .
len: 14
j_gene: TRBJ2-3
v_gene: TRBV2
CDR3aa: CASSQILRTDTQYF
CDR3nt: TGTGCCAGCAGCCAGATTCTGAGGACAGATACGCAGTATTTT

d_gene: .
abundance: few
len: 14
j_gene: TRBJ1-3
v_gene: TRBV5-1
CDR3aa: CASSLGQKGNTIYF
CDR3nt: TGCGCCAGCAGCTTGGGGCAGAAAGGAAACACCATATATTTT

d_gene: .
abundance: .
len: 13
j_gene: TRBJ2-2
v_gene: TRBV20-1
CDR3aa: CSASQGWTGELFF
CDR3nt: TGCAGTGCTAGTCAGGGTTGGACCGGGGAGCTGTTTTTT

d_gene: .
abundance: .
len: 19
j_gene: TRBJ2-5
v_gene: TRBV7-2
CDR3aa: CASSFRQRYTDSPVETQYF
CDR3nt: TGTGCCAGCAGCTTCCGCCAGCGGTACACGGACAGTCCGGTGGAGACCCAGTACTTC

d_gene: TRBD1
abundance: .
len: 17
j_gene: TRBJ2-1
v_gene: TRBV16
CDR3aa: CASSQRAGQGNYNEQFF
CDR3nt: TGTGCCAGCAGCCAGAGGGCAGGACAGGGAAATTACAATGAGCAGTTCTTC

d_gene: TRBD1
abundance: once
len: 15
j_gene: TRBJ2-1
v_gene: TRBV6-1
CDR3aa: CASSEVTGTSNEQFF
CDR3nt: TGTGCCAGCAGTGAGGTGACAGGGACGTCCAATGAGCAGTTCTTC

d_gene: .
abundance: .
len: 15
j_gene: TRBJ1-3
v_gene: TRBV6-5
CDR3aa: CASSYGRTGGNTIYF
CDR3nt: TGTGCCAGCAGTTACGGAAGGACGGGAGGAAACACCATATATTTT

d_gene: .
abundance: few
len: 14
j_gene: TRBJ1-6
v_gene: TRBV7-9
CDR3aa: CASSLTETNSPLHF
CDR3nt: TGTGCCAGCAGCTTAACCGAGACTAATTCACCCCTCCACTTT

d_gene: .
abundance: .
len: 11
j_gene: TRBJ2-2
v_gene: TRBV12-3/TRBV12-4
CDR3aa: CASSFSGELFF
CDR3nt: TGTGCCAGCAGTTTTTCAGGGGAGCTGTTTTTT

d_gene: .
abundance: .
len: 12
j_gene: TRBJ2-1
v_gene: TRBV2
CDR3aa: CAIEGGNNEQFF
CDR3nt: TGTGCCATCGAAGGGGGGAACAATGAGCAGTTCTTC

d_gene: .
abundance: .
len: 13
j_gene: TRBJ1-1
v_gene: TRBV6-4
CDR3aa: CASRRHQNTEAFF
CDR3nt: TGTGCCAGCAGGAGGCACCAGAACACTGAAGCTTTCTTT

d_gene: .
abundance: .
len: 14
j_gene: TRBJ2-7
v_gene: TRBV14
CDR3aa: CASSRNRDSYEQYF
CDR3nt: TGTGCCAGCAGCCGTAACCGGGATTCCTACGAGCAGTACTTC

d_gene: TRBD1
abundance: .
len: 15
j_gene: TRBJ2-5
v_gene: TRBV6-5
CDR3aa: CASSFLGTGRETQYF
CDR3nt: TGTGCCAGCAGTTTTCTTGGGACAGGCAGAGAGACCCAGTACTTC

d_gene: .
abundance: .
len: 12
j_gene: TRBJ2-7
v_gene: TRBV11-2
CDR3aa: CASSPHWYEQYF
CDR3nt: TGTGCCAGCAGCCCTCACTGGTACGAGCAGTACTTC

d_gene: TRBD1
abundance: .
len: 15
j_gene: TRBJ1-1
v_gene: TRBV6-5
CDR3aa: CASSSDRGLNTEAFF
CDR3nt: TGTGCCAGCAGTTCGGACAGGGGGCTAAACACTGAAGCTTTCTTT

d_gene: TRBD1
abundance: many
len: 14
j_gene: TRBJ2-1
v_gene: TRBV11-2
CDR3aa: CASSFWDSQNEQFF
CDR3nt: TGTGCCAGCAGCTTCTGGGACAGCCAGAATGAGCAGTTCTTC

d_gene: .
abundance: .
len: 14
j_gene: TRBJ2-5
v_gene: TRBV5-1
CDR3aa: CASSLSSSTTTQYF
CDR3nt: TGCGCCAGCAGCTTGAGTAGCTCCACGACTACCCAGTACTTC

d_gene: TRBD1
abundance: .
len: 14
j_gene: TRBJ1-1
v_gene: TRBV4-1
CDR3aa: CASSPRTGANEAFF
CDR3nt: TGCGCCAGCAGCCCCAGGACAGGGGCTAATGAAGCTTTCTTT

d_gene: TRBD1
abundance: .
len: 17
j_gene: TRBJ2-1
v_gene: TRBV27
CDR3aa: CASSRVLGQGGRSEQFF
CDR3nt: TGTGCCAGCAGTCGCGTCCTAGGACAGGGGGGACGGTCGGAGCAGTTCTTC

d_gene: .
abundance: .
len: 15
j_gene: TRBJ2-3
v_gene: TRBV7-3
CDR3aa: CASSLSSGSTDTQYF
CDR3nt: TGTGCCAGCAGCTTATCATCGGGGAGCACAGATACGCAGTATTTT

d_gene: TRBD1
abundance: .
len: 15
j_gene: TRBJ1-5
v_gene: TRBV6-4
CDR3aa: CASSDLDRRGQPQHF
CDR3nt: TGTGCCAGCAGTGACCTGGACAGGAGAGGCCAGCCCCAGCATTTT

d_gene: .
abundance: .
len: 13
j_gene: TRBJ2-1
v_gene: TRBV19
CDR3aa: CASSANRPLVQFF
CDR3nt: TGTGCCAGTAGTGCAAACCGGCCCCTCGTGCAGTTCTTC

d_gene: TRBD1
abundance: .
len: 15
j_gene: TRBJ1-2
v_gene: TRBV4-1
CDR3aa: CASSLTGTAIYGYTF
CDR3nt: TGCGCCAGCAGCCTTACCGGGACAGCGATCTATGGCTACACCTTC